The 30 T cell receptor beta chains below were found in one sample sequenced in a study of control samples from healthy donors and cancer patients. Measured with immunoSEQ multiplex PCR; TCRdb has only the in-frame clones, and not every one. This sample has about 110,000 clones, with around 80% found just once. Sequences were obtained from blood. The receptors stem from a man aged 18-30 years in good health.

The rearrangement joins TRBV11-2 to TRBJ2-7; a possible D gene is TRBD2 (6 bases). Germline CDR1 and CDR2: SGHAT and FQNNGV. V shed 5 bases and J shed 0 bases, with 11 bases lying between them. The CDR3 totals 14 residues. In DNA, the CDR3 is TGTGCCAGCAGCGGAGGGGACTTCTCCTACGAGCAGTACGTC. Residues: CASSGGDFSYEQYV.

The rearrangement joins TRBV11-3 to TRBJ2-3; the D is unclear. Germline loops: CDR1 SGHNT, CDR2 YENEEA. This CDR3 region has 15 residues. Between the trimmed V and J ends, which lost 2 bases and 6 bases, there was a span of 15 bases. CDR3 DNA: TGTGCCAGCAGCTTAACATCCGCCCCTGAGGATACGCAGTATTTT. Translation: CASSLTSAPEDTQYF. Together with reference TRBV11-3 and TRBJ2-3, the CDR3 gives the full variable domain: EAGVVQSPRYKIIEKKQPVAFWCNPISGHNTLYWYLQNLGQGPELLIRYENEEAVDDSQLPKDRFSAERLKGVDSTLKIQPAELGDSAVYLCASSLTSAPEDTQYFGPGTRLTVL.

V is TRBV3-1 (or the pseudogene TRBV3-2) and J is TRBJ2-3, with 7 nucleotides matching TRBD2. J was trimmed by 3 bases and V by 1 base; bases with no gene match: 7. The germline V gene encodes CDR1 LGHDT and CDR2 YNNKEL (reference sequence). This CDR3 contains 16 residues. The CDR3 spells CASSQAPAGSTDTQYF. Written as DNA, the CDR3 is TGTGCCAGCAGCCAAGCTCCAGCGGGGAGTACAGATACGCAGTATTTT.

The chain joins TRBV14 to TRBJ2-5; D gene unclear. Trimming cost V 4 bases and J 5 bases, with 17 bases left between them. Germline V gives CDR1 SGHDN, CDR2 FVKESK. The CDR3 is made up of 15 amino acids. The CDR3 is CASSLRTNYMETQYF. The CDR3 DNA is TGTGCCAGCAGCCTACGCACAAACTACATGGAGACCCAGTACTTC.

This clone was picked up one time. V is TRBV15 and J is TRBJ2-6; perhaps TRBD2 as D (5 bases). Germline V gene sequence: CDR1 LNHNV, CDR2 YYDKDF (reference sequence). V lost 1 base and J 0 bases, leaving 16 bases between the germline ends. There are 19 residues in the CDR3. CDR3 nucleotides: TGTGCCACCAGCAGAGGTGCGACGGGAAAGTCCTCTGGGGCCAACGTCCTGACTTTC. Amino acids: CATSRGATGKSSGANVLTF.

V gene TRBV28 combines with J gene TRBJ1-4; 7 bases are shared with TRBD1. In germline, CDR1 is MDHEN, CDR2 SYDVKM. With 10 bases clipped from V and 6 bases from J, the junction kept 8 bases outside the gene matches. The CDR3 runs 13 residues. The CDR3 reads CATNRQGYEKLFF. In nucleotides, the CDR3 is TGTGCCACAAACAGACAGGGTTATGAAAAACTGTTTTTT.

The CDR3 loop reads CASTPSRLPSSGANVLTF. The CDR3 DNA is TGTGCCAGCACCCCGTCGAGACTTCCAAGCTCTGGGGCCAACGTCCTGACTTTC. The chain couples TRBV25-1 to TRBJ2-6, with unresolved D. The germline V and J ends were trimmed by 7 bases and 0 bases, with 19 bases remaining between them. The CDR3 sequence is 18 residues long. CDR1 is MGHDK and CDR2 is SYGVNS in the germline V gene.

CDR3 in amino acids: CASSGGPGAQYF. The CDR3 DNA is TGTGCCAGCAGCGGAGGTCCGGGGGCGCAGTATTTT. This chain links TRBV9 with TRBJ2-3, with D possibly matching TRBD2 (6 bases). The germline CDR1 and CDR2 sequences are SGDLS and YYNGEE. V was pared by 3 bases and J by 10 bases, with 12 bases between. The CDR3 is 12 residues long.

This sequence joins TRBV15 and TRBJ1-2; unclear D gene. V lost 6 bases, J lost 3 bases, and 11 bases lay in between. This CDR3 contains 13 residues. Germline CDR1 LNHNV, CDR2 YYDKDF (reference sequence). The CDR3 DNA is TGTGCCACCAGTCTGAACACCTACTATGGCTACACCTTC. Protein product: CATSLNTYYGYTF.

This chain links TRBV7-8 with TRBJ2-5; 7 bases fit TRBD2. Germline lookup yields CDR1 SGHVS and CDR2 FQNEAQ. The CDR3 is 16 amino acids. V trimming: 5 bases; J trimming: 3 bases; junction bases outside the gene matches: 12. CDR3 nucleotide sequence: TGTGCCAGCAGCCCGGGAAGGGACTATCACAAAGAGACCCAGTACTTC. The encoded protein is CASSPGRDYHKETQYF.

The rearrangement links TRBV2 to TRBJ1-2, with TRBD1 identical over 8 bases. Trimming cost V 7 bases and J 8 bases; bases outside gene matches: 12. CDR3 size: 14 residues. Germline values: CDR1 SNHLY, CDR2 FYNNEI. The CDR3 DNA is TGTGCCAGCAACCGGGACAGGTCGCGCGAGGGCTACACCTTC. Translated, it gives CASNRDRSREGYTF.

V is TRBV7-8 and J is TRBJ1-5; no clear D. The CDR3 sequence is 13 residues long. Germline CDR1 and CDR2: SGHVS and FQNEAQ. V was pared by 1 base and J by 4 bases, with 5 bases between. The chain's CDR3 is CASSLVRNQPQHF. CDR3 bases: TGTGCCAGCAGCTTAGTGAGAAATCAGCCCCAGCATTTT.

The V gene is TRBV4-1, the J gene TRBJ2-3, with D unresolved. V lost 4 bases and J lost 7, with 12 bases in between. The germline gives CDR1 MGHRA, CDR2 YSYEKL. The CDR3 covers 13 residues. The CDR3 DNA reads as TGCGCCAGCAGCCCCCACCCCATCAATACGCAGTATTTT. It is translated as CASSPHPINTQYF.

J is TRBJ1-5 and V is TRBV19; D gene ambiguous. Trimming removed 3 bases at V and 1 base at J, with 10 bases between. The CDR3 covers 15 residues. Per the germline V gene, CDR1 is LNHDA and CDR2 is SQIVND (reference sequence). The CDR3 DNA follows: TGTGCCAGTAGTATTGTGGGAGCGAGCAATCAGCCCCAGCATTTT. Amino acids: CASSIVGASNQPQHF.

The chain links TRBV7-2 to TRBJ2-2; D gene ambiguous. This CDR3 comprises 14 residues. Per germline, CDR1 SGHTA and CDR2 FQGNSA. V gave up 0 bases and J gave up 4 bases, with 6 bases separating them. In DNA, the CDR3 is TGTGCCAGCAGCTTAGCTCCCCCCACCGGGGAGCTGTTTTTT. The encoded protein is CASSLAPPTGELFF.

Here the CDR3 reads CASSLGDYGYTF. In nucleotides, the CDR3 is TGTGCCAGCAGCTTAGGGGACTATGGCTACACCTTC. The chain employs TRBV7-9 and TRBJ1-2; D not certain. Germline V gene data show CDR1 as SEHNR and CDR2 as FQNEAQ (reference sequence). V lost 1 base, J lost 3 bases, and 3 bases lay in between. The CDR3 spans 12 residues.

The chain has TRBV30 and TRBJ2-6; D not certain. This CDR3 contains 14 residues. Trimming stripped 2 bases from V and 0 bases from J, with 5 bases between. Looked up from germline, CDR1 is GTSNPN and CDR2 is SVGIG (reference sequence). The CDR3 is CAWSQNSGANVLTF. CDR3 nucleotide sequence: TGTGCCTGGAGTCAAAACTCTGGGGCCAACGTCCTGACTTTC.

The chain carries TRBV5-4 and TRBJ2-7, with 8 bases lining up with TRBD1. V lost 6 bases and J lost 2; bases outside the gene matches: 13. The CDR3 is made up of 16 amino acids. Germline CDR1 is SGHNT and CDR2 is YYREEE (reference sequence). The CDR3 nucleotides read TGTGCCAGCACCCATGGGGGGACAGGAGGACCCTACGAGCAGTACTTC. It is translated as CASTHGGTGGPYEQYF.

This rearrangement joins TRBV5-4 to TRBJ1-2, with 7 bases lining up with TRBD1. The CDR3 length is 17 residues. V was clipped by 4 bases and J by 8 bases; unmatched bases: 20. Germline assignment: CDR1 SGHNT and CDR2 YYREEE (reference sequence). CDR3 in amino acids: CASSPGGGRQGGSGYTF. CDR3 coding DNA: TGTGCCAGCAGCCCAGGAGGTGGTCGGCAGGGGGGGTCGGGCTACACCTTC.

This clone has just a few counts. The genes are TRBV7-2 and TRBJ2-5, with 8 bases fitting TRBD1. Trimming cost V 4 bases and J 4 bases; bases outside gene matches: 11. CDR1 and CDR2 (germline): SGHTA, FQGNSA. The CDR3 covers 16 residues. The CDR3 DNA sequence: TGTGCCAGCAGCTCTTCGGGACAGGCCCAAAGAGAGACCCAGTACTTC. Protein sequence: CASSSSGQAQRETQYF. Full variable domain (missing parts from reference TRBV7-2 and TRBJ2-5): GAGVSQSPSNKVTEKGKDVELRCDPISGHTALYWYRQSLGQGLEFLIYFQGNSAPDKSGLPSDRFSAERTGGSVSTLTIQRTQQEDSAVYLCASSSSGQAQRETQYFGPGTRLLVL.

The rearrangement links TRBV3-1 (or the pseudogene TRBV3-2) to TRBJ2-4, with TRBD2 matching 14 bases. V was clipped by 4 bases and J by 9 bases; unmatched bases: 14. In germline, CDR1 is LGHDT, CDR2 YNNKEL (reference sequence). There are 18 residues in the CDR3. This chain's CDR3 is CASSPRGLAGVTSSIQYF. The CDR3, as DNA: TGTGCCAGCAGCCCCCGGGGACTAGCGGGGGTAACCTCAAGCATTCAGTACTTC.

The rearrangement joins TRBV5-6 to TRBJ1-5, with D possibly matching TRBD1 (5 bases). Looked up from germline, CDR1 is SGHDT and CDR2 is YYEEEE. Deletions cut 8 bases from V and 3 bases from J, with 12 bases between. The CDR3 sequence is 13 residues long. Here the CDR3 DNA reads TGTGCCAGGCGACAGATCTACAATCAGCCCCAGCATTTT. Its protein product is CARRQIYNQPQHF.

The V call is TRBV9, the J call TRBJ2-6; D remains unclear. The CDR3 spans 14 residues. V was cut by 0 bases and J by 4 bases, with 5 bases left in between. Looked up from germline, CDR1 is SGDLS and CDR2 is YYNGEE. In DNA, the CDR3 is TGTGCCAGCAGCGTAGTCTCCGGGGCCAACGTCCTGACTTTC. Translating gives CASSVVSGANVLTF.

The chain links TRBV9 to TRBJ2-3, with 8 bases aligning to TRBD2. The CDR3 is 16 residues long. After removal of 2 bases from V and 4 bases from J, the junction contained 9 bases not matched to a gene. Germline V gene sequence: CDR1 SGDLS, CDR2 YYNGEE. CDR3 DNA: TGTGCCAGCAGCGTGATCGGTCCAGCGGGGGCAGATACGCAGTATTTT. Residues: CASSVIGPAGADTQYF.

The V gene is TRBV27, the J gene TRBJ2-7; possible D gene TRBD1, 6 bases. CDR3 length equals 15 residues. The germline CDR1 and CDR2 sequences are MNHEY and SMNVEV (reference sequence). V was trimmed by 4 bases and J by 4 bases, leaving 17 bases between them. CDR3 region: CASSSVGTSQYEQYV. The CDR3 DNA sequence: TGTGCCAGCAGTTCGGTGGGGACATCTCAATACGAGCAGTACGTC.

The rearrangement uses TRBV4-1 and TRBJ2-2, with 9 bases fitting TRBD2. With V trimmed by 1 base and J by 0 bases, 3 bases remained unmatched. The CDR3 is 17 amino acids. Per the germline V gene, CDR1 is MGHRA and CDR2 is YSYEKL. CDR3: CASSQGIAGANTGELFF. The DNA of the CDR3 is TGCGCCAGCAGCCAAGGGATAGCGGGGGCGAACACCGGGGAGCTGTTTTTT.

Notes on this clone: Different DNA sequences within this sample yield the same CDR3. The V gene is TRBV12-3 or TRBV12-4, the J gene TRBJ1-3; D remains unclear. V gave up 5 bases and J gave up 4 bases, with 9 bases separating them. The CDR3 runs 13 residues. CDR3 sequence (DNA): TGTGCCAGCAGTCCCGGGGTCGGAAACACCATATATTTT. This gives the protein CASSPGVGNTIYF.

The DNA for the CDR3 is TGTGCCAGCAGCTTGTCGTTAAGGGGGGTTAAAAACATTCAGTACTTC. Amino acids: CASSLSLRGVKNIQYF. The chain joins TRBV5-6 to TRBJ2-4, with D perhaps being TRBD1 or TRBD2 (6 bases each). The CDR3 is made up of 16 amino acids. Germline V gene sequence: CDR1 SGHDT, CDR2 YYEEEE. The ends were cut back, 1 base at V and 4 bases at J, with 15 bases in the middle.

The gene calls are TRBV28 and TRBJ1-5; possible D gene TRBD1, 5 bases. This CDR3 spans 14 amino acids. Trimming stripped 6 bases from V and 6 bases from J, with 15 bases between. CDR1 MDHEN and CDR2 SYDVKM come from the germline V gene. In DNA, the CDR3 is TGTGCCAGCAGCGCCGAGGGGTACGGTCAGCCCCAGCATTTT. Protein product: CASSAEGYGQPQHF.

The chain employs TRBV10-3 and TRBJ2-7, with a possible D match to TRBD1 (6 bases). The germline V and J ends were trimmed by 0 bases and 6 bases, with 24 bases remaining between them. Germline V gives CDR1 ENHRY, CDR2 SYGVKD. There are 18 residues in the CDR3. CDR3 nucleotide sequence: TGTGCCATCAGTGAGTCTCCGGGGACATACTTTTCCTCAGTCGAGCAGTACTTC. This translates into CAISESPGTYFSSVEQYF.